This T cell receptor (beta chain) is drawn from a study of blood T cells in healthy people across ages. This clonotype appeared a few times. V gave up 0 bases and J gave up 4 bases, with 8 bases separating them. Germline CDR1 reads SGHTA; CDR2 reads FQGTGA. The CDR3 has 14 residues. A second PCR of roughly 6 to 12 cycles used a sample-barcoded 5' primer and a J-beta primer mix. TCRdb processed the 5' RACE reads anew with MiXCR; each CDR3 protein has one entry. The sample records some 1.4 million distinct CDR3 sequences, around two fifths being singletons. Sequenced input: blood. The chain is built from TRBV7-3 and TRBJ2-3; D not certain. This sequence originates from a woman aged 18-29 years in good health. CDR3 DNA: TGTGCCAGCAGCTTAACGATAGGCGCAGATACGCAGTATTTT. This sequence encodes CASSLTIGADTQYF. Based on the CDR3 plus reference TRBV7-3 and TRBJ2-3, the full variable domain is GAGVSQTPSNKVTEKGKYVELRCDPISGHTALYWYRQSLGQGPEFLIYFQGTGAADDSGLPNDRFFAVRPEGSVSTLKIQRTERGDSAVYLCASSLTIGADTQYFGPGTRLTVL.